Shown below are 23 T cell receptor beta chains from a single sample sequenced in a study of cytomegalovirus exposure and HLA in healthy donors. 60 Vbeta and 13 Jbeta primers were used in PCR. Profiling relied on immunoSEQ multiplex PCR, and the TCRdb table lists in-frame clones only, not all of them. In the table there are 150,000 to 180,000 clones, approximately 80% of which are singletons. Sequenced sample: PBMCs. The receptor set was obtained from a woman in her thirties or forties in good health and CMV-seronegative.

This chain joins TRBV21-1 and TRBJ2-7; the listed D gene, TRBD1, was not tested against the DNA. TRBV21-1 is noted as a pseudogene. The CDR3 covers 14 residues. The CDR3 spells CASSTRDKPYEQYF. The CDR3 DNA follows: TGTGCCAGCAGCACCCGGGACAAACCCTACGAGCAGTACTTC.

V and J are TRBV5-1 and TRBJ2-1; D remains ambiguous. The CDR3 spans 15 residues. Trimming stripped 0 bases from V and 2 bases from J, with 9 bases between. Germline V CDR1 and CDR2: SGHRS, YFSETQ. The CDR3 protein is CASSLEIAAYNEQFF. Here the CDR3 DNA reads TGCGCCAGCAGCTTGGAGATCGCGGCCTACAATGAGCAGTTCTTC.

V gene TRBV19 combines with J gene TRBJ1-1, with a possible D match to TRBD1 (6 bases). CDR1 is LNHDA and CDR2 is SQIVND in the germline V gene (reference sequence). V was pared by 4 bases and J by 4 bases, with 19 bases between. The CDR3 length is 16 residues. CDR3 in amino acids: CASSRGLTGQGTEAFF. The CDR3 DNA reads as TGTGCCAGTAGTAGGGGCTTGACAGGCCAAGGCACTGAAGCTTTCTTT.

The J gene is TRBJ1-2, the V gene TRBV4-1; 7 bases are shared with TRBD1. Germline values: CDR1 MGHRA, CDR2 YSYEKL. The CDR3 sequence is 15 residues long. V lost 2 bases to trimming and J lost 4 bases; unmatched junction nucleotides: 7. For the CDR3, the DNA is TGCGCCAGCAGCCAATTGCTCAGGGGGTCCTATGGCTACACCTTC. This translates into CASSQLLRGSYGYTF.

The rearrangement links TRBV7-2 to TRBJ2-2; 12 positions agree with TRBD2. The CDR3 runs 19 residues. CDR1 is SGHTA, CDR2 FQGNSA, per germline. The trim removed 4 bases at V and 0 bases at J, leaving 9 bases unmatched. CDR3 coding DNA: TGTGCCAGCAGCTCGGGACTAGCGGGTCTCGTCGCGAACACCGGGGAGCTGTTTTTT. Translation gives CASSSGLAGLVANTGELFF.

This clone was found once. The chain combines TRBV7-9 with TRBJ2-7, with D uncertain. This CDR3 region has 15 residues. V lost 5 bases, J lost 0 bases, and 14 bases lay in between. Per germline, CDR1 SEHNR and CDR2 FQNEAQ (reference sequence). CDR3 sequence (DNA): TGTGCCAGCAGCCCCCCGGGTCAGAACTCCTACGAGCAGTACTTC. This gives the protein CASSPPGQNSYEQYF.

The rearrangement uses TRBV5-1 and TRBJ1-1, with D possibly being TRBD1 (5 bases). The CDR3 is 15 residues long. CDR1 and CDR2 from the germline V gene are SGHRS and YFSETQ. V was shortened by 1 base and J by 0 bases, with 10 bases between the two germline ends. The CDR3 spells CASSLTGTMNTEAFF. CDR3 sequence (DNA): TGCGCCAGCAGCTTGACAGGTACCATGAACACTGAAGCTTTCTTT. Using reference TRBV5-1 and TRBJ1-1 for the parts outside the CDR3, the full variable domain is KAGVTQTPRYLIKTRGQQVTLSCSPISGHRSVSWYQQTPGQGLQFLFEYFSETQRNKGNFPGRFSGRQFSNSRSEMNVSTLELGDSALYLCASSLTGTMNTEAFFGQGTRLTVV.

The chain uses TRBV5-6 and TRBJ1-5; D possibly corresponds to TRBD1 (6 bases). This CDR3 spans 16 amino acids. V was shortened by 3 bases and J by 1 base, with 14 bases between the two germline ends. Germline values: CDR1 SGHDT, CDR2 YYEEEE. The CDR3 region is CASSSWTVGSNQPQHF. CDR3 DNA sequence: TGTGCCAGCAGCTCCTGGACAGTTGGGAGCAATCAGCCCCAGCATTTT.

The chain links TRBV7-5 to TRBJ2-7; the table's TRBD2 call for D was not verified on the DNA. TRBV7-5 is shown as a pseudogene. The CDR3 is 15 amino acids. The chain's CDR3 is CARNMGTRGTSEQYF. The CDR3 DNA reads TGTGCCAGAAACATGGGGACTCGCGGGACTAGCGAGCAGTACTTC.

This chain joins TRBV28 and TRBJ1-1; D is undetermined. Trimming stripped 4 bases from V and 0 bases from J, with 12 bases between. Germline-derived CDR1 and CDR2 are MDHEN and SYDVKM. CDR3 length equals 15 residues. The CDR3 nucleotides read TGTGCCAGCAGTTCCTCGGGGAGGTTGAACACTGAAGCTTTCTTT. Protein: CASSSSGRLNTEAFF.

The chain links TRBV5-6 to TRBJ2-5; weak D call: TRBD2 (6 bases). The germline CDR1 and CDR2 sequences are SGHDT and YYEEEE. This CDR3 spans 15 amino acids. The germline V and J ends were trimmed by 0 bases and 5 bases, with 14 bases remaining between them. The CDR3 DNA follows: TGTGCCAGCAGCTTGGCCGTTGCGGGGTGGGAGACCCAGTACTTC. Translating gives CASSLAVAGWETQYF.

The CDR3 loop is CASSLVGQGSNQPQHF. The CDR3 DNA is TGTGCCAGCAGCTTAGTCGGCCAGGGAAGCAATCAGCCCCAGCATTTT. The chain uses TRBV7-2 and TRBJ1-5; D is perhaps TRBD1 (5 bases). Trimming removed 1 base from V and 1 base from J, with 11 bases in between. CDR3 length equals 16 residues. Germline lookup yields CDR1 SGHTA and CDR2 FQGNSA. The full variable domain, completed using reference TRBV7-2 and TRBJ1-5, is GAGVSQSPSNKVTEKGKDVELRCDPISGHTALYWYRQSLGQGLEFLIYFQGNSAPDKSGLPSDRFSAERTGGSVSTLTIQRTQQEDSAVYLCASSLVGQGSNQPQHFGDGTRLSIL.

The rearrangement joins TRBV18 to TRBJ2-2; D is possibly TRBD1 (6 bases). Germline V CDR1 and CDR2: KGHSH, LQKENI. CDR3 length equals 17 residues. Trimming shortened V by 6 bases and J by 4 bases, and 21 bases separated the two germline ends. The CDR3 here is CASSKTGSEWSTGELFF. CDR3 bases: TGTGCCAGCTCCAAGACAGGATCCGAGTGGAGCACCGGGGAGCTGTTTTTT. Supplemented by reference TRBV18 and TRBJ2-2, the full variable domain reads NAGVMQNPRHLVRRRGQEARLRCSPMKGHSHVYWYRQLPEEGLKFMVYLQKENIIDESGMPKERFSAEFPKEGPSILRIQQVVRGDSAAYFCASSKTGSEWSTGELFFGEGSRLTVL.

The chain carries TRBV6-5 and TRBJ1-4; 9 nucleotides match TRBD1. The CDR3 extends over 13 amino acids. Germline V gene data show CDR1 as MNHEY and CDR2 as SVGAGI. V lost 6 bases to trimming and J lost 5 bases; unmatched junction nucleotides: 1. The CDR3 reads CASRQGANEKLFF. CDR3 DNA sequence: TGTGCCAGCAGACAGGGGGCGAATGAAAAACTGTTTTTT.

Only a few counts were recorded for this clone. The V call is TRBV5-1, the J call TRBJ2-6, with D uncertain. Trimming pared 2 bases from V and 3 bases from J, leaving 9 bases between. The CDR3 covers 15 residues. Germline V gene lookup returns CDR1 SGHRS and CDR2 YFSETQ. The DNA for the CDR3 is TGCGCCAGCAGCTTTTCGGGTGTTGGGGCCAACGTCCTGACTTTC. This encodes CASSFSGVGANVLTF.

The DNA for the CDR3 is TGTGCCAGCAACGAAGCTTATAGCAATCAGCCCCAGCATTTT. This codes for CASNEAYSNQPQHF. The V gene is TRBV6-1, the J gene TRBJ1-5; D remains ambiguous. This CDR3 spans 14 amino acids. Germline V gene sequence: CDR1 MNHNS, CDR2 SASEGT. V was cut by 7 bases and J by 0 bases, with 10 bases left in between.

The chain employs TRBV6-1 and TRBJ1-1; TRBD1 aligns across 7 bases. This CDR3 comprises 15 residues. The trim removed 8 bases at V and 2 bases at J, leaving 11 bases unmatched. CDR1 and CDR2 (germline): MNHNS, SASEGT. The CDR3 DNA reads as TGTGCCAGCTGTTGGGGTAGAGGGGGCAACACTGAAGCTTTCTTT. This sequence encodes CASCWGRGGNTEAFF.

The rearrangement links TRBV9 to TRBJ2-5; TRBD1 is a possible D gene (6 bases). Germline V gene sequence: CDR1 SGDLS, CDR2 YYNGEE. The CDR3 runs to 15 residues. Trimming left V 4 bases short and J 1 base short, with 14 bases between. CDR3 amino acids: CASSQNTGTQETQYF. CDR3 coding DNA: TGTGCCAGCAGCCAAAACACAGGGACCCAAGAGACCCAGTACTTC.

V is TRBV5-6 and J is TRBJ1-5; D may be TRBD1 (5 bases). This CDR3 is 16 amino acids long. Trimming removed 6 bases from V and 2 bases from J, with 18 bases in between. Germline V gene data show CDR1 as SGHDT and CDR2 as YYEEEE. The DNA for the CDR3 is TGTGCCAGCACCCGGGACGGGGGATTAGGCAATCAGCCCCAGCATTTT. It encodes CASTRDGGLGNQPQHF.

This clone was seen only once. The chain links TRBV6-1 to TRBJ2-2; 7 bases agree with TRBD2. CDR1 and CDR2 from the germline V gene are MNHNS and SASEGT. Germline trimming cut 8 bases from V and 1 base from J; bases unmatched to any gene: 1. The CDR3 is 13 amino acids. CDR3 DNA: TGTGCCAGCGGGGGGGGGAACACCGGGGAGCTGTTTTTT. As protein: CASGGGNTGELFF.

J is TRBJ2-3 and V is TRBV5-1; 7 bases agree with TRBD2. V lost 3 bases to trimming and J lost 6 bases; unmatched junction nucleotides: 7. Germline values: CDR1 SGHRS, CDR2 YFSETQ. This CDR3 region has 14 residues. The CDR3 DNA reads as TGCGCCAGCAGCTCCCTTAGCGGGCGGGATACGCAGTATTTT. Amino acid sequence: CASSSLSGRDTQYF.

The rearrangement joins TRBV13 to TRBJ1-3; D remains ambiguous. The CDR3 extends over 15 amino acids. The V and J ends lost 1 base and 4 bases respectively, with 11 bases between them. Germline loops: CDR1 PRHDT, CDR2 FYEKMQ (reference sequence). The CDR3 protein is CASSLVRPGGNTIYF. The CDR3 nucleotides read TGTGCCAGCAGCTTAGTCCGACCGGGGGGAAACACCATATATTTT.

The CDR3 loop reads CASLELAGGDEQFF. DNA of the CDR3: TGTGCCAGCCTCGAGCTAGCGGGGGGGGATGAGCAGTTCTTC. The V gene is TRBV7-2, the J gene TRBJ2-1, with 12 bases that match TRBD2. Germline values: CDR1 SGHTA, CDR2 FQGNSA. With V trimmed by 8 bases and J by 8 bases, 7 bases remained unmatched. The CDR3 contains 14 residues. The full variable domain, completed using reference TRBV7-2 and TRBJ2-1, is GAGVSQSPSNKVTEKGKDVELRCDPISGHTALYWYRQSLGQGLEFLIYFQGNSAPDKSGLPSDRFSAERTGGSVSTLTIQRTQQEDSAVYLCASLELAGGDEQFFGPGTRLTVL.